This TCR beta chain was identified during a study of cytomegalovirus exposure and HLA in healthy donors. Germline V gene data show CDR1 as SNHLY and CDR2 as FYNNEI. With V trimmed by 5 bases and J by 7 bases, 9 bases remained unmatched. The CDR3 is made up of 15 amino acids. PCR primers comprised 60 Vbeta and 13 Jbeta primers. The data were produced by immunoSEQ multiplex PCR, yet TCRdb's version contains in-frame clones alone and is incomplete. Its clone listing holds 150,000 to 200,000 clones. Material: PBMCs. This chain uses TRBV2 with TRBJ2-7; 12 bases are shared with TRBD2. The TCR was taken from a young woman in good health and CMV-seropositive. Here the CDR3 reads CASSPSSGRANEQYF. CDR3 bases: TGTGCCAGCAGTCCCTCTAGCGGGAGGGCCAATGAGCAGTACTTC.